This is a list of T cell receptor beta chains from one sample in a study of response to subunit inactivated influenza vaccine. TCRdb re-called the RT-PCR reads with MiXCR, one entry per CDR3 protein. The table records approximately 530,000 distinct CDR3 sequences, around 7.9% of them present only once. The input for sequencing was PBMCs from blood, taken around 2 years after vaccination. These receptors all stem from a man between 50 and 75 years old who received an inactivated influenza vaccine. CDR3s include the opening cysteine and the closing phenylalanine or tryptophan. The order of the fields is V gene, clone size, CDR3 protein. Clone sizes are given selectively: once, few, many, or a class where the clone is expanded.

>TRBV24-1|.
CATSGSMLAADNEQFF
>TRBV5-1|few
CASSLARGQGAGGTEAFF
>TRBV7-3|many
CASSLSGTASEQYF
>TRBV18|.
CASSRGQDQPQHF
>TRBV4-3|few
CASSQDFALNYGYTF
>TRBV3-1|many
CASSSLRQDSPLHF
>TRBV5-6|few
CASSPWILPDTQYF
>TRBV20-1|many
CSASSPRAGEQYF
>TRBV12-3/TRBV12-4|.
CASSSSGTNNEQFF
>TRBV5-1|many
CASSSQTGVTTGTQYF
>TRBV7-2|few
CASSLASGGEQYF
>TRBV18|few
CASSPHGGSEQYF
>TRBV14|.
CASSQDRTSGLTQYF
>TRBV4-2|many
CASSQEWTVNTEAFF
>TRBV7-8|many
CASSLDQDSYYYEQYF
>TRBV5-1|few
CASSRQIQETQYF
>TRBV12-3/TRBV12-4|.
CASSSWTGGPTDTQYF
>TRBV18|many
CASSSGRVPYEQYF
>TRBV20-1|many
CSARAPGKTSGELFF
>TRBV5-1|many
CASMTGEPNTEAFF
>TRBV30|few
CAWRDIMVNEKLFF
>TRBV5-1|few
CASSLKETGKQFF
>TRBV28|.
CASNVRNTGELFF
>TRBV19|few
CASRGQGAGGETQYF
>TRBV11-2|many
CASSQTKGPKNIQYF
>TRBV12-3/TRBV12-4|many
CASSRSGLDNEQFF
>TRBV12-3/TRBV12-4|.
CASSSWTGFTDTQYF
>TRBV3-1|many
CASSQGDRTTDTQYF
>TRBV4-1|.
CASSQPREGTEAFF
>TRBV5-1|.
CASSFRGYSTEAFF
>TRBV5-5|many
CASGSALDSPLHF
>TRBV19|many
CASSIRAGGPSNEQFF
>TRBV28|many
CASSVAQGAGQPQHF